This TCR beta chain emerged from a study of human T cells and chemical hapten exposure. In the study overall: Weekly scalp doses of diphenylcyclopropenone were given to patients during the roughly 25-week study.

The sample's time point: patch test 3, about 24 weeks after DPC sensitization. The treatment was: therapeutic diphenylcyclopropenone sensitization with weekly scalp DPC. V was clipped by 2 bases and J by 3 bases, with 10 bases between them. CDR3 length: 13 residues. Germline-derived CDR1 and CDR2 are DFQATT and SNEGSKA (reference sequence). TCRdb analysed the RACE reads with MiXCR anew, one entry per CDR3 protein. In the table there are 80,000 to 100,000 distinct CDR3 sequences, around a quarter of which are singletons. J is TRBJ1-1 and V is TRBV20-1, with TRBD1 as a possible D gene (6 bases). The material sequenced was whole blood, taken in connection with sensitization to the hapten diphenylcyclopropenone (DPC). The receptor comes from a man aged 40-49 years with alopecia areata. Some clones in this sample may be carry-over from other donors' samples. The CDR3 DNA is TGCAGTGCTAGAAGGGGGTATGACACTGAAGCTTTCTTT. Encoded protein: CSARRGYDTEAFF.